The 15 T cell receptor beta chains below come from one sample, sequenced in a study of T cells after yellow fever vaccination. Via MiXCR, TCRdb re-called the 5' RACE reads, giving one row per CDR3 protein. The table has some 340,000 distinct CDR3 sequences, over 4% seen once. The sample in question was PBMCs, obtained 5 days after the yellow fever booster vaccination. These receptors all come from a man between 18 and 29 years old who received the YFV17D yellow fever vaccine.

The rearrangement joins TRBV19 to TRBJ1-5; possible D gene TRBD1, 5 bases. Germline CDR1 is LNHDA and CDR2 is SQIVND (reference sequence). The CDR3 consists of 13 residues. The V gene lost 10 bases and the J gene lost 4 bases, with 14 bases spanning the gap. The CDR3 bases are TGTGCCACAGGCGGGGGTCAGAATCAGCCCCAGCATTTT. Protein sequence: CATGGGQNQPQHF.

This clonotype has a handful of counts. This rearrangement joins TRBV11-3 to TRBJ2-5; D possibly corresponds to TRBD2 (6 bases). There are 13 residues in the CDR3. Germline V lookup: CDR1 SGHNT, CDR2 YENEEA. V shed 3 bases and J shed 5 bases, with 10 bases lying between them. CDR3 sequence reads: CASSFRLVETQYF. DNA of the CDR3: TGTGCCAGCAGCTTTAGACTAGTGGAGACCCAGTACTTC.

This chain links TRBV7-9 with TRBJ1-2; 7 bases are shared with TRBD1. V lost 5 bases, J lost 7 bases, and 13 bases stayed unmatched. CDR1 and CDR2 (germline): SEHNR, FQNEAQ (reference sequence). The length of the CDR3 is 15 residues. CDR3 coding DNA: TGTGCCAGCAGCGAAACCGGGACAGCGTTCTCTGGCTACACCTTC. Translating it yields CASSETGTAFSGYTF.

In this sample, this clonotype turned up many times. The rearrangement joins TRBV29-1 to TRBJ2-7; D is possibly TRBD2 (6 bases). This CDR3 contains 13 residues. Trimming took off 5 bases at V and 1 base at J, with 12 bases between the two ends. Germline lookup yields CDR1 SQVTM and CDR2 ANQGSEA. The CDR3: CSVRHGTSYEQYF. CDR3 DNA: TGCAGCGTTCGACACGGGACTTCCTACGAGCAGTACTTC.

This clonotype was counted ten times or more. This chain links TRBV28 with TRBJ2-7; 8 bases are a match to TRBD1. CDR3 length: 13 amino acids. In germline, CDR1 is MDHEN, CDR2 SYDVKM. With V trimmed by 8 bases and J by 4 bases, 7 bases remained unmatched. As DNA, the CDR3 is TGTGCCAGCGGGACAGGTGATCTATACGAGCAGTACGTC. This encodes CASGTGDLYEQYV.

This sequence joins TRBV7-2 and TRBJ2-7; 7 nucleotides agree with TRBD1. In germline, CDR1 is SGHTA, CDR2 FQGNSA. V was clipped by 0 bases and J by 0 bases; unmatched bases: 5. This CDR3 is built from 16 residues. CDR3 sequence (DNA): TGTGCCAGCAGCTTAGCAGGGGACAGAAGCTCCTACGAGCAGTACTTC. This sequence encodes CASSLAGDRSSYEQYF. Based on the CDR3 plus reference TRBV7-2 and TRBJ2-7, the full variable domain is GAGVSQSPSNKVTEKGKDVELRCDPISGHTALYWYRQSLGQGLEFLIYFQGNSAPDKSGLPSDRFSAERTGGSVSTLTIQRTQQEDSAVYLCASSLAGDRSSYEQYFGPGTRLTVT.

This clonotype has just a few counts. The chain recombines TRBV7-9 with TRBJ1-1; TRBD1 aligns across 7 bases. The CDR3 totals 15 residues. V lost 6 bases, J lost 3 bases, and 10 bases stayed unmatched. CDR1 and CDR2 (germline): SEHNR, FQNEAQ (reference sequence). The CDR3 DNA follows: TGTGCCAGCAGTAATGAGGGGGCAAGGGACACTGAAGCTTTCTTT. Protein product: CASSNEGARDTEAFF.

The sample holds many counts of this clonotype. This chain connects TRBV27 to TRBJ2-3; unclear D gene. The CDR3 consists of 12 residues. Germline V lookup: CDR1 MNHEY, CDR2 SMNVEV (reference sequence). V lost 5 bases, J lost 6 bases, and 9 bases lay in between. DNA for the CDR3: TGTGCCAGCAGTCCCGGTTGGGATACGCAGTATTTT. The encoded protein is CASSPGWDTQYF.

This clonotype was seen once. The junction shows a germline mismatch at one end, possibly a read error. This sequence joins TRBV7-2 and TRBJ2-1, with D perhaps matching TRBD1 or TRBD2 (6 bases each). The CDR3 covers 14 residues. Germline V gene sequence: CDR1 SGHTA, CDR2 FQGNSA. The CDR3 DNA sequence: TGTGCCACCGGGGGCGGGGTTTCCTTCAATGAGCAGTTCTTC. It encodes CATGGGVSFNEQFF.

This clonotype occurred many times. The chain joins TRBV28 to TRBJ1-4, with 7 nucleotides matching TRBD1. The V and J ends lost 2 bases and 3 bases, in that order; junction bases with no gene match: 12. The CDR3 is made up of 18 amino acids. CDR1 is MDHEN, CDR2 SYDVKM, per germline. The CDR3 loop is CASSLPGTAPNANEKLFF. The DNA of the CDR3 is TGTGCCAGCAGTTTACCCGGGACAGCTCCCAATGCTAATGAAAAACTGTTTTTT. The whole variable domain, remainder taken from reference TRBV28 and TRBJ1-4, is DVKVTQSSRYLVKRTGEKVFLECVQDMDHENMFWYRQDPGLGLRLIYFSYDVKMKEKGDIPEGYSVSREKKERFSLILESASTNQTSMYLCASSLPGTAPNANEKLFFGSGTQLSVL.

The rearrangement links TRBV5-1 to TRBJ1-6, with a weak D call TRBD1 (5 bases). The CDR3 is 15 residues long. The V and J ends lost 4 bases and 6 bases respectively, with 14 bases between them. The germline V gene has CDR1 SGHRS and CDR2 YFSETQ. The CDR3 bases are TGCGCCAGCAGCAGGGACCAACCACGTAATTCACCCCTCCACTTT. Amino acids: CASSRDQPRNSPLHF.

This sequence joins TRBV20-1 and TRBJ1-3; 7 bases agree with TRBD1. The CDR3 totals 15 residues. In germline, CDR1 is DFQATT, CDR2 SNEGSKA (reference sequence). V was pared by 6 bases and J by 2 bases, with 10 bases of the junction left unmatched. DNA for the CDR3: TGCAGTGCCCGGGACAGACAAAAACCTGGAAACACCATATATTTT. Its protein product is CSARDRQKPGNTIYF.

This clonotype was detected a few times. This chain connects TRBV9 to TRBJ1-5; no reliable D call. Germline CDR1 is SGDLS and CDR2 is YYNGEE. V lost 4 bases, J lost 3 bases, and 8 bases lay in between. The CDR3 runs 13 residues. CDR3 sequence: CASSPQDNQPQHF. In DNA, the CDR3 is TGTGCCAGCAGCCCTCAAGACAATCAGCCCCAGCATTTT. Combining the CDR3 with reference TRBV9 and TRBJ1-5 gives the whole variable domain DSGVTQTPKHLITATGQRVTLRCSPRSGDLSVYWYQQSLDQGLQFLIQYYNGEERAKGNILERFSAQQFPDLHSELNLSSLELGDSALYFCASSPQDNQPQHFGDGTRLSIL.

This clonotype was seen a few times. The chain employs TRBV3-1 and TRBJ1-2; D is possibly TRBD1 (6 bases). CDR1 and CDR2 (germline): LGHDT, YNNKEL (reference sequence). The CDR3 contains 17 residues. V dropped 0 bases and J dropped 6 bases, with 20 bases sitting between them. CDR3 loop: CASSQDPPRWTENGYTF. In DNA form, the CDR3 reads TGTGCCAGCAGCCAAGACCCCCCCCGGTGGACAGAAAATGGCTACACCTTC.

The gene calls are TRBV4-2 and TRBJ2-3; a possible D gene is TRBD2 (6 bases). The CDR3 extends over 14 amino acids. Trimming removed 0 bases from V and 8 bases from J, with 12 bases in between. Germline V gene sequence: CDR1 LGHNA, CDR2 YNFKEQ. The CDR3 is CASSQEMRRGTQYF. The DNA of the CDR3 is TGTGCCAGCAGCCAAGAGATGCGGCGGGGTACGCAGTATTTT.